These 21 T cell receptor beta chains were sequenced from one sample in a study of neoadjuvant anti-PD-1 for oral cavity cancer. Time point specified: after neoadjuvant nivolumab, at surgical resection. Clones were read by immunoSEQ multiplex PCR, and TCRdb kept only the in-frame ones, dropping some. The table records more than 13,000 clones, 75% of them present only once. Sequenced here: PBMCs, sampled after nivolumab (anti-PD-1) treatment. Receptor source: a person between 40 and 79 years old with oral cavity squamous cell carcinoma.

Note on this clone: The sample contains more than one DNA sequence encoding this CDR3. The CDR3 DNA sequence: TGTGCCAGCAGCTTAGCTAGACAGGGCGGCACTGAAGCTTTCTTT. It yields the protein CASSLARQGGTEAFF. The rearrangement joins TRBV7-8 to TRBJ1-1, with TRBD1 identical over 7 bases. This CDR3 comprises 15 residues. Trimming took 0 bases from V and 4 from J; bases not matched to a gene: 5. CDR1 and CDR2 from the germline V gene are SGHVS and FQNEAQ.

CDR3: CASSLGTIYGYTF. The CDR3 DNA follows: TGTGCCAGCAGCTTGGGCACCATCTATGGCTACACCTTC. The chain uses TRBV7-9 and TRBJ1-2; no firm D call. V gave up 3 bases and J gave up 4 bases, with 9 bases separating them. This CDR3 is 13 amino acids long. Germline-derived CDR1 and CDR2 are SEHNR and FQNEAQ (reference sequence).

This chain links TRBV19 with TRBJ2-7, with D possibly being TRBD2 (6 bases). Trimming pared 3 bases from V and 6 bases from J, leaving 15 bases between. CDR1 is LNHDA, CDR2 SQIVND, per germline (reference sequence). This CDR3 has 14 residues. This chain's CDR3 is CASSIAGLGGEQYF. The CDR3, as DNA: TGTGCCAGTAGTATTGCGGGACTGGGCGGCGAGCAGTACTTC.

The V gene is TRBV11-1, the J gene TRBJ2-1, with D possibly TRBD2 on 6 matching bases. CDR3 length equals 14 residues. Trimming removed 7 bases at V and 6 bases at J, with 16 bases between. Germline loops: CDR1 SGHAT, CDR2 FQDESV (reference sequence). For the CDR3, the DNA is TGTGCCAGCATCGCGGGACTTGAGGGCAATGAGCAGTTCTTC. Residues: CASIAGLEGNEQFF.

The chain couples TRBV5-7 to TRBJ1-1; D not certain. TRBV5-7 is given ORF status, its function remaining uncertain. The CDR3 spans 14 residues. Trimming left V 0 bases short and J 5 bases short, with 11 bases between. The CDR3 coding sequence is TGTGCCAGCAGCTTGGTGGGGTTGCGGACTGAAGCTTTCTTT. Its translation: CASSLVGLRTEAFF.

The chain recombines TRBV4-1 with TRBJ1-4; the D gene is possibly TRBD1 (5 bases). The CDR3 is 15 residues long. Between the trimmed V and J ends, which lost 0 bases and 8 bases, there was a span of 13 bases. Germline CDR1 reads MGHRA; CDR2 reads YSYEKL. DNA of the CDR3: TGCGCCAGCAGCCAAGATGCAGGACACTCAGAAAAACTGTTTTTT. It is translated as CASSQDAGHSEKLFF.

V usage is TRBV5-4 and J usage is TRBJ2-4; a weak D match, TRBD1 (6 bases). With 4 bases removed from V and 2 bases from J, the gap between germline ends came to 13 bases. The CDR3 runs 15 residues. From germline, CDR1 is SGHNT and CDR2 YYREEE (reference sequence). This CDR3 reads CASSNAQGSKNIQYF. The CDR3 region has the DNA TGTGCCAGCAGCAACGCCCAGGGGTCCAAAAACATTCAGTACTTC.

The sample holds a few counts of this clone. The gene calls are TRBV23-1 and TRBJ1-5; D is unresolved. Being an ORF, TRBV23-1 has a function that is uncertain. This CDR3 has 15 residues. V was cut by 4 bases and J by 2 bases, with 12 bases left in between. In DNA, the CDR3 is TGCGCCAGCAGTCCGAGGAGGACCGGCAATCAGCCCCAGCATTTT. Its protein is CASSPRRTGNQPQHF.

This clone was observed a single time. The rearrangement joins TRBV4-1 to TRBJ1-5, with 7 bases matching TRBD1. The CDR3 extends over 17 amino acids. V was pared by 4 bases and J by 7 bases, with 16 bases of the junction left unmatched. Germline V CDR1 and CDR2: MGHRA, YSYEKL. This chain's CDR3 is CASSLFPGTEGGQPQHF. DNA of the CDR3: TGCGCCAGCAGCCTGTTCCCCGGGACAGAAGGAGGACAGCCCCAGCATTTT.

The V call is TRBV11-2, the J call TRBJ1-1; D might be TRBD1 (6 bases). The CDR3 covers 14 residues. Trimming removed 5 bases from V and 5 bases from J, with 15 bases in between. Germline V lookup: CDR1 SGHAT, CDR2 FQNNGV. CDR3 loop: CASSLTGRGTEAFF. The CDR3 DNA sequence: TGTGCCAGCAGCCTCACAGGGAGAGGGACTGAAGCTTTCTTT.

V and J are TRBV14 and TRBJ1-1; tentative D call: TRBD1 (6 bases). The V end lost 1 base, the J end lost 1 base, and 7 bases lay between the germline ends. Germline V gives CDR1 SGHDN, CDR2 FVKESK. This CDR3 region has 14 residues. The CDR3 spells CASSQGRGNTEAFF. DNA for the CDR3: TGTGCCAGCAGCCAAGGCAGGGGGAACACTGAAGCTTTCTTT.

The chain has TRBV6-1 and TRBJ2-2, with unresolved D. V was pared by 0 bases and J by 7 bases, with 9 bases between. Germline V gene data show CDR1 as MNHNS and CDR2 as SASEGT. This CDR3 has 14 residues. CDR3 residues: CASSEASYIGELFF. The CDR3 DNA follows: TGTGCCAGCAGTGAAGCTTCCTATATCGGGGAGCTGTTTTTT.

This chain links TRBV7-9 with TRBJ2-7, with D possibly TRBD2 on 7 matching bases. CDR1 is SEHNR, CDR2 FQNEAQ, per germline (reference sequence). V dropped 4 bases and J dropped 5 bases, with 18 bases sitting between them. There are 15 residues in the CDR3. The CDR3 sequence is CASSSPGGRLHEQYF. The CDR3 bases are TGTGCCAGCAGCTCGCCCGGGGGGCGGCTCCACGAGCAGTACTTC. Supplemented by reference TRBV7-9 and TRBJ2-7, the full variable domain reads DTGVSQNPRHKITKRGQNVTFRCDPISEHNRLYWYRQTLGQGPEFLTYFQNEAQLEKSRLLSDRFSAERPKGSFSTLEIQRTEQGDSAMYLCASSSPGGRLHEQYFGPGTRLTVT.

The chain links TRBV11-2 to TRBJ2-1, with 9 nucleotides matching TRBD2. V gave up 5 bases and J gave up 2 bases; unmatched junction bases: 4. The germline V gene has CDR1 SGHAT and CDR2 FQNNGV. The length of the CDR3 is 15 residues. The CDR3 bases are TGTGCCAGCAGCCCGCTAGCGGGGACCTACAATGAGCAGTTCTTC. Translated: CASSPLAGTYNEQFF. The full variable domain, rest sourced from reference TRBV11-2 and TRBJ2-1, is EAGVAQSPRYKIIEKRQSVAFWCNPISGHATLYWYQQILGQGPKLLIQFQNNGVVDDSQLPKDRFSAERLKGVDSTLKIQPAKLEDSAVYLCASSPLAGTYNEQFFGPGTRLTVL.

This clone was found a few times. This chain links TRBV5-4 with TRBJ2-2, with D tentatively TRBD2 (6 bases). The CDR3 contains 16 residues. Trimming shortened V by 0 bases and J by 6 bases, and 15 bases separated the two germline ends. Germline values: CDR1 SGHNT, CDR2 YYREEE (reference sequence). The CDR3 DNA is TGTGCCAGCAGCTTGGCGCGGGAACGGGTTGCCGGGGAGCTGTTTTTT. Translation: CASSLARERVAGELFF.

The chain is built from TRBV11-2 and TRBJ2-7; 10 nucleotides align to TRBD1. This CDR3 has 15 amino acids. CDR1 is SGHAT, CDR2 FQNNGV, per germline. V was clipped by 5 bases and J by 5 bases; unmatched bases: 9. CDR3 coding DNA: TGTGCCAGCAGCCAAAGGAAGGACAGGGGGAACGAGCAGTACTTC. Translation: CASSQRKDRGNEQYF.

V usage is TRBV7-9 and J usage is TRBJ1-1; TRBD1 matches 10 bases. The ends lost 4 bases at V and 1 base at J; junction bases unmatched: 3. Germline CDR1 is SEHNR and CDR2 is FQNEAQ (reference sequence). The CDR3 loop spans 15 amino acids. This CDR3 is CASSSGQGKNTEAFF. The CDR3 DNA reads TGTGCCAGCAGCTCGGGACAGGGGAAGAACACTGAAGCTTTCTTT.

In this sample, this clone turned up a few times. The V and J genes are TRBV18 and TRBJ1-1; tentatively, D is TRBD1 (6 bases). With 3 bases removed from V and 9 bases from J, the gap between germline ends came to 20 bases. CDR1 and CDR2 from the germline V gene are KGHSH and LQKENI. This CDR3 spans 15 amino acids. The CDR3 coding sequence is TGTGCCAGCTCACCCGATTACAGGGTGAGGACCCAAGCTTTCTTT. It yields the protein CASSPDYRVRTQAFF. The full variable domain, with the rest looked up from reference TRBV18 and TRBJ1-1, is NAGVMQNPRHLVRRRGQEARLRCSPMKGHSHVYWYRQLPEEGLKFMVYLQKENIIDESGMPKERFSAEFPKEGPSILRIQQVVRGDSAAYFCASSPDYRVRTQAFFGQGTRLTVV.

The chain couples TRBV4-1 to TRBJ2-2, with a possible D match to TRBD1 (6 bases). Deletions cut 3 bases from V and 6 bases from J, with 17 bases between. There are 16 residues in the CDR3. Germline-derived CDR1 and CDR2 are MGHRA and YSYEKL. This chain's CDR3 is CASSHRTGPLPGELFF. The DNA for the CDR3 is TGCGCCAGCAGCCATCGAACAGGGCCCTTGCCCGGGGAGCTGTTTTTT.

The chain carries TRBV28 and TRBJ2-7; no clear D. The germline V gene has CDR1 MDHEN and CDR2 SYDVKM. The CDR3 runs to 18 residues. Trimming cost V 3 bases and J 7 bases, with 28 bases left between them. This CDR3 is CASSFRPRGVKEPGEQYF. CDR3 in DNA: TGTGCCAGCAGTTTTCGGCCCCGTGGAGTGAAGGAACCCGGGGAGCAGTACTTC.

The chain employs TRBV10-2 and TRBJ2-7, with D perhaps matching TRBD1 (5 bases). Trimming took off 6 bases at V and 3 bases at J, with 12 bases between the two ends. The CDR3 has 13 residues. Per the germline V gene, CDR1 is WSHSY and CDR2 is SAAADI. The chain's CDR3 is CASSSGSHYEQYF. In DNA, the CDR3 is TGCGCCAGCAGCTCAGGGTCTCACTACGAGCAGTACTTC.